The next 23 T cell receptor beta chains were all read from a single sample in a study of T cells in Graves' hyperthyroidism and ophthalmopathy. TCR beta CDR3 regions were amplified from RNA. First-round RT-PCR of the TCR CDR3 relied on the HTBI primer set. TCRdb recomputed calls from the multiplex PCR reads with MiXCR, one row per CDR3 protein. The sample contains 550,000 to 650,000 distinct CDR3 sequences, approximately 14% of which appear only once. The sample taken for sequencing was blood. The receptors derive from a woman under 40 with Graves' hyperthyroidism that later progressed to Graves' ophthalmopathy.

This clonotype was observed many times. The CDR3: CASSASGQGSYGYTF. Here the CDR3 DNA reads TGTGCCAGCAGTGCGTCCGGACAGGGGTCCTATGGCTACACCTTC. The chain has TRBV6-1 and TRBJ1-2, with 9 nucleotides matching TRBD1. The CDR3 is made up of 15 amino acids. Germline-derived CDR1 and CDR2 are MNHNS and SASEGT. Trimming cost V 4 bases and J 4 bases; bases outside gene matches: 7.

This clonotype was observed many times. The chain is built from TRBV9 and TRBJ2-1; 7 nucleotides agree with TRBD2. This CDR3 is built from 19 residues. The ends lost 1 base at V and 6 bases at J; junction bases unmatched: 19. CDR1 is SGDLS and CDR2 is YYNGEE in the germline V gene. CDR3 in amino acids: CASSVTPPGGRGDSNEQFF. The DNA for the CDR3 is TGTGCCAGCAGCGTAACCCCTCCGGGCGGGAGAGGGGATAGCAATGAGCAGTTCTTC.

In this sample, this clonotype turned up many times. The J gene is TRBJ2-1, the V gene TRBV24-1; the match to TRBD1 covers 8 bases. Losses at the gene ends were 4 bases for V and 6 bases for J; bases not matched to a gene: 10. CDR1 is KGHDR, CDR2 SFDVKD, per germline. The CDR3 sequence is 16 residues long. CDR3 DNA: TGTGCCACCAGTGACGAAGGACAGGGATCCCCCAATGAGCAGTTCTTC. This codes for CATSDEGQGSPNEQFF.

The rearrangement links TRBV30 to TRBJ1-1; TRBD1 might be the D (5 bases). The V gene's germline CDR1 is GTSNPN and CDR2 SVGIG (reference sequence). V was shortened by 2 bases and J by 8 bases, with 15 bases between the two germline ends. The length of the CDR3 is 13 residues. The CDR3 here is CAWSYSRDAEAFF. CDR3 in DNA: TGTGCCTGGAGTTACTCCCGGGACGCCGAAGCTTTCTTT. The whole variable domain, filled in from reference TRBV30 and TRBJ1-1, reads SQTIHQWPATLVQPVGSPLSLECTVEGTSNPNLYWYRQAAGRGLQLLFYSVGIGQISSEVPQNLSASRPQDRQFILSSKKLLLSDSGFYLCAWSYSRDAEAFFGQGTRLTVV.

This clonotype was found many times. The CDR3 here is CAISESETSGRAEKADTQYF. The CDR3 DNA reads as TGTGCCATCAGTGAGTCCGAGACTAGCGGGAGGGCCGAGAAGGCAGATACGCAGTATTTT. The V call is TRBV10-3, the J call TRBJ2-3; TRBD2 matches at 14 bases. V dropped 0 bases and J dropped 4; count of bases not matched to a gene: 12. The germline V gene encodes CDR1 ENHRY and CDR2 SYGVKD. This CDR3 contains 20 residues.

This clonotype turned up a few times. The chain combines TRBV7-3 with TRBJ2-1; D remains ambiguous. This CDR3 has 13 amino acids. Germline V gene data show CDR1 as SGHTA and CDR2 as FQGTGA. V was shortened by 1 base and J by 10 bases, with 11 bases between the two germline ends. CDR3 in amino acids: CASSLNWSEEQFF. The CDR3, as DNA: TGTGCCAGCAGCTTAAATTGGTCGGAAGAGCAGTTCTTC.

Remarks on this clonotype: Given the absence of the conserved phenylalanine or tryptophan at the CDR3 end, a read error is likely. The rearrangement links TRBV30 to TRBJ1-1; no clear D gene. V lost 4 bases and J 6 bases, leaving 18 bases between the germline ends. Germline V gene lookup returns CDR1 GTSNPN and CDR2 SVGIG (reference sequence). CDR3 length equals 14 residues. CDR3 in amino acids: CAWTLFTRRAEAFL. For the CDR3, the DNA is TGTGCCTGGACCCTCTTCACGAGGAGAGCTGAAGCTTTCCTT.

J is TRBJ1-1 and V is TRBV5-1; no reliable D call. From germline, CDR1 is SGHRS and CDR2 YFSETQ. The CDR3 is 14 amino acids. V was cut by 4 bases and J by 3 bases, with 13 bases left in between. The CDR3 region has the DNA TGCGCCAGCAGCCCGGATTATTCCGACACTGAAGCTTTCTTT. It translates to CASSPDYSDTEAFF.

The genes are TRBV30 and TRBJ1-5; D gene uncertain. Germline CDR1 GTSNPN, CDR2 SVGIG (reference sequence). Trimming took 4 bases from V and 4 from J, leaving 8 bases between them. This CDR3 region has 12 residues. The CDR3 reads CAWKAPNQPQHF. Here the CDR3 DNA reads TGTGCCTGGAAGGCCCCGAATCAGCCCCAGCATTTT.

The chain couples TRBV30 to TRBJ2-5; 8 bases are shared with TRBD1. Looked up from germline, CDR1 is GTSNPN and CDR2 is SVGIG (reference sequence). The CDR3 consists of 15 residues. Trimming removed 2 bases from V and 2 bases from J; junction bases left unmatched: 7. The CDR3 coding sequence is TGTGCCTGGAGTAGGGGCTACAGGGGGCAAGAGACCCAGTACTTC. Translating gives CAWSRGYRGQETQYF.

This clonotype has only a few counts. V gene TRBV27 combines with J gene TRBJ1-3, with 7 bases lining up with TRBD1. Trimming removed 8 bases from V and 4 bases from J; junction bases left unmatched: 11. This CDR3 contains 15 residues. Looked up from germline, CDR1 is MNHEY and CDR2 is SMNVEV (reference sequence). CDR3 sequence reads: CASRLQGDSGNTIYF. CDR3 DNA: TGTGCCAGCCGCTTGCAGGGGGACTCCGGAAACACCATATATTTT.

The chain couples TRBV7-6 to TRBJ1-2; D is unresolved. V gave up 1 base and J gave up 5 bases, with 11 bases separating them. The CDR3 extends over 14 amino acids. CDR1 and CDR2 from the germline V gene are SGHVS and FNYEAQ. This CDR3 reads CASSLDGTVYGYTF. As DNA, the CDR3 is TGTGCCAGCAGCTTAGATGGCACAGTTTATGGCTACACCTTC.

This clonotype was seen a handful of times. One end of the junction fails to match germline, which may point to a read error. The gene calls are TRBV7-3 and TRBJ2-5, with D possibly TRBD2 on 6 matching bases. CDR1 is SGHTA and CDR2 is FQGTGA in the germline V gene. This CDR3 comprises 15 residues. This CDR3 is CANSPPGTPRETQYF. CDR3 DNA sequence: TGTGCCAACAGCCCACCCGGGACTCCCAGAGAGACCCAGTACTTC.

This clonotype was seen at least ten times. This chain uses TRBV7-2 with TRBJ2-7; 7 bases are shared with TRBD2. Germline V gene lookup returns CDR1 SGHTA and CDR2 FQGNSA. V was clipped by 2 bases and J by 4 bases; unmatched bases: 8. CDR3 length equals 15 residues. The CDR3 region is CASSLSGALPYEQYF. In DNA, the CDR3 is TGTGCCAGCAGCTTAAGCGGGGCACTTCCATACGAGCAGTACTTC.

This clonotype occurred many times. V gene TRBV11-2 combines with J gene TRBJ1-1; 7 nucleotides match TRBD1. The germline V gene has CDR1 SGHAT and CDR2 FQNNGV. V lost 8 bases, J lost 5 bases, and 11 bases stayed unmatched. CDR3 size: 14 residues. CDR3 region: CASGIPQGGTEAFF. Written as DNA, the CDR3 is TGTGCCAGCGGCATACCCCAGGGGGGGACTGAAGCTTTCTTT.

In this sample, this clonotype turned up many times. The chain carries TRBV30 and TRBJ1-2; 8 bases align to TRBD1. The V and J ends lost 0 bases and 8 bases, in that order; junction bases with no gene match: 8. Germline-derived CDR1 and CDR2 are GTSNPN and SVGIG (reference sequence). CDR3 size: 14 residues. Written as DNA, the CDR3 is TGTGCCTGGAGTGTATACGGGACAGGTAGCGGCTACACCTTC. Translating gives CAWSVYGTGSGYTF.

The V and J genes are TRBV4-1 and TRBJ1-1, with D possibly matching TRBD1 (5 bases). The CDR3 is made up of 14 amino acids. V was clipped by 3 bases and J by 2 bases, with 10 bases between them. Germline CDR1 is MGHRA and CDR2 is YSYEKL. CDR3 amino acids: CASSHPTENTEAFF. CDR3 DNA sequence: TGCGCCAGCAGCCACCCGACAGAAAACACTGAAGCTTTCTTT.

This clonotype was observed many times. This chain uses TRBV11-1 with TRBJ1-5, with D unresolved. Germline V gene sequence: CDR1 SGHAT, CDR2 FQDESV (reference sequence). V lost 2 bases and J lost 3, with 5 bases in between. The CDR3 length is 13 residues. The CDR3 is CASSLSDNQPQHF. The DNA of the CDR3 is TGTGCCAGCAGCTTATCAGACAATCAGCCCCAGCATTTT.

J is TRBJ2-1 and V is TRBV19; D is unresolved. Trimming stripped 6 bases from V and 9 bases from J, with 15 bases between. The CDR3 consists of 13 residues. Looked up from germline, CDR1 is LNHDA and CDR2 is SQIVND (reference sequence). The CDR3: CASRLNPLVEQFF. The CDR3 DNA follows: TGTGCCAGTAGACTAAACCCCCTTGTTGAGCAGTTCTTC.

The chain carries TRBV7-9 and TRBJ2-5; possibly TRBD1 for D (6 bases). Germline-derived CDR1 and CDR2 are SEHNR and FQNEAQ (reference sequence). The CDR3 has 17 residues. V shed 1 base and J shed 1 base, with 16 bases lying between them. CDR3 sequence: CASSLGFRSGAQETQYF. CDR3 in DNA: TGTGCCAGCAGCTTAGGTTTCAGATCAGGGGCCCAAGAGACCCAGTACTTC.

This clonotype was seen ten or more times. The conserved phenylalanine or tryptophan normally closing the CDR3 is absent here, so this likely arose from a read error. The CDR3 sequence: CASSLRSTDTQYL. For the CDR3, the DNA is TGTGCCAGCAGTTTACGGAGCACAGATACGCAGTATCTT. This chain uses TRBV12-3 or TRBV12-4 with TRBJ2-3; D is undetermined. The CDR3 totals 13 residues. Trimming cost V 2 bases and J 0 bases, with 3 bases left between them.

This clonotype appeared many times. This chain's CDR3 is CAIRDREVDYGYTF. The CDR3, as DNA: TGTGCCATCAGGGACAGGGAAGTGGACTATGGCTACACCTTC. This chain uses TRBV10-3 with TRBJ1-2; 8 nucleotides match TRBD1. Looked up from germline, CDR1 is ENHRY and CDR2 is SYGVKD. The CDR3 has 14 amino acids. V trimming: 6 bases; J trimming: 3 bases; junction bases outside the gene matches: 6.

The chain joins TRBV11-2 to TRBJ2-1, with D uncertain. The germline V and J ends were trimmed by 3 bases and 7 bases, with 13 bases remaining between them. Per germline, CDR1 SGHAT and CDR2 FQNNGV. The CDR3 runs 14 residues. The CDR3 here is CASSLALGGNEQFF. CDR3 nucleotide sequence: TGTGCCAGCAGCTTGGCGCTAGGTGGTAATGAGCAGTTCTTC.